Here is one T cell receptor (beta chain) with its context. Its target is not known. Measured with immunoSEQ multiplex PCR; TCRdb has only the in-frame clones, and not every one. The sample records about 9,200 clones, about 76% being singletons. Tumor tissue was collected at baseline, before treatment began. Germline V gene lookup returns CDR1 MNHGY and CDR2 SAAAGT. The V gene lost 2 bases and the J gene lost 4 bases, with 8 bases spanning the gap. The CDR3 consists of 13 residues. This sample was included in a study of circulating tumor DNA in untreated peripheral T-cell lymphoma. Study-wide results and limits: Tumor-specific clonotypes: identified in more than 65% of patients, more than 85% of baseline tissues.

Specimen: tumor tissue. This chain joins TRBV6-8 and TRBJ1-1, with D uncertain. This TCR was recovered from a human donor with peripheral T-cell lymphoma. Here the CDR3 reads CASSYAGVTEAFF. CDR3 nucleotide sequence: TGTGCCAGCAGTTACGCCGGAGTCACTGAAGCTTTCTTT.